A selection of T cell receptor beta chains follows, all from one sample in a study of early T cells in non-severe SARS-CoV-2 infection. TCRdb reprocessed the 5' RACE reads via MiXCR and lists one record per CDR3 protein. The sample lists 55,000 to 80,000 distinct CDR3 sequences; roughly 12% were seen once. Sequences were obtained from whole blood. The receptors stem from an adult who was a healthcare worker with PCR-confirmed SARS-CoV-2 infection or an uninfected control (not recorded which). Each CDR3 is given with its conserved first and last residue. A D gene is named only where the DNA matches it firmly. Where a row states a size, it is once, few, many or the class of an expanded clone; other rows omit it.

TGTGCCTGGAGTAGGAGCGGCCAAGAGACCCAGTACTTC,CAWSRSGQETQYF,few,TRBJ2-5,TRBV30,NA
TGTGCCAGCAGTCGGTGGACAGGGCCTCTGGAGACCCAGTACTTC,CASSRWTGPLETQYF,many,TRBJ2-5,TRBV12-3/TRBV12-4,TRBD1
TGTGCCAGCTCACAAGGGGGCGAGCAGTACTTC,CASSQGGEQYF,many,TRBJ2-7,TRBV18,NA
TGTGCCACCATAATATTTACTGAAGCTTTCTTT,CATIIFTEAFF,many,TRBJ1-1,TRBV6-5,NA
TGTGCCAGCAGTATTCAGGGTGATACGCAGTATTTT,CASSIQGDTQYF,NA,TRBJ2-3,TRBV12-3/TRBV12-4,NA
TGCAGTGCAACTCTTAACAATGAGCAGTTCTTC,CSATLNNEQFF,many,TRBJ2-1,TRBV20-1,NA
TGTGCCAGCAGCCCCGGGACTAGCGGGAGAGGAGATACGCAGTATTTT,CASSPGTSGRGDTQYF,many,TRBJ2-3,TRBV6-4,TRBD2
TGTGCCAGCAGCCCGCCAGGGGGTTACGAGCAGTACTTC,CASSPPGGYEQYF,many,TRBJ2-7,TRBV14,TRBD1
TGTGCCAGCAGTCTGATCACAGATACGCAGTATTTT,CASSLITDTQYF,many,TRBJ2-3,TRBV2,NA
TGTGCCAGCAGTTACGCCGACCACACCATATATTTT,CASSYADHTIYF,many,TRBJ1-3,TRBV6-2/TRBV6-3,NA
TGTGCCAGCAGCCAGGTTCTAGCGGGAGAGGAGGGAGATACGCAGTATTTT,CASSQVLAGEEGDTQYF,NA,TRBJ2-3,TRBV3-1,TRBD2
TGTGCCAGCAGCTTAGACAGAGCGGTGACTAACACAGATACGCAGTATTTT,CASSLDRAVTNTDTQYF,many,TRBJ2-3,TRBV11-2,NA
TGTGCCAGCATGTCGGGTCGAGGCGAGCAGTTCTTC,CASMSGRGEQFF,few,TRBJ2-1,TRBV12-3/TRBV12-4,NA
TGTGCCAGCAGTTTAGGTGTAGATATGGGCTATGGCTACACCTTC,CASSLGVDMGYGYTF,few,TRBJ1-2,TRBV12-3/TRBV12-4,NA
TGTGCCAGCAGCCAAGATAGGCTAGCGGGGGGTAGCACAGATACGCAGTATTTT,CASSQDRLAGGSTDTQYF,many,TRBJ2-3,TRBV4-2,TRBD2
TGTGCCAGCAGCTTAGCCGGGGGAAATCTGGGGGAGACCCAGTACTTC,CASSLAGGNLGETQYF,NA,TRBJ2-5,TRBV11-2,NA
TGTGCCAGCTCACCACCGCAAGGACTAGCGGGGAAAGAGACCCAGTACTTC,CASSPPQGLAGKETQYF,NA,TRBJ2-5,TRBV18,TRBD2
TGTGCCAGCAGCTCGACCAGGGGGGATCGTGGAAACACCATATATTTT,CASSSTRGDRGNTIYF,many,TRBJ1-3,TRBV11-2,TRBD1
TGCAGCGTTGAAGTGGGACAGGGCAAGGAGCAGTACTTC,CSVEVGQGKEQYF,many,TRBJ2-7,TRBV29-1,TRBD1
TGTGCCAGCAGCTCAATGACAGGGATGTACGAGCAGTACTTC,CASSSMTGMYEQYF,NA,TRBJ2-7,TRBV13,TRBD1
TGTGCCAGCAGCCCCCCTCAAGAGACCCAGTACTTC,CASSPPQETQYF,many,TRBJ2-5,TRBV3-1,NA
TGTGCCAGCAGCTTAGCTGGGACTAGCGGGGAGACCCAGTACTTC,CASSLAGTSGETQYF,few,TRBJ2-5,TRBV7-9,TRBD2
TGCGCCAGCCCCATGGACCTCGGACTAGAAATGAATGAGCAGTTCTTC,CASPMDLGLEMNEQFF,NA,TRBJ2-1,TRBV5-1,TRBD2
TGCGCCAGCAGCGGGACAGGGAAGTCCAACGAGCAGTACTTC,CASSGTGKSNEQYF,NA,TRBJ2-7,TRBV5-1,TRBD1
TGTGCCAGCTCACCGGGACAGCAAGAGACCCAGTACTTC,CASSPGQQETQYF,NA,TRBJ2-5,TRBV18,TRBD1
TGCAGCGTTGAATTTGCAGGGGAGCAGTACTTC,CSVEFAGEQYF,few,TRBJ2-7,TRBV29-1,NA
TGCGCCAGCAGCTCAACAGGGTTGGATACGGAGACCCAGTACTTC,CASSSTGLDTETQYF,once,TRBJ2-5,TRBV5-1,NA
TGCAGCGTTGACGGGGGGCAATCAGATACGCAGTATTTT,CSVDGGQSDTQYF,NA,TRBJ2-3,TRBV29-1,NA
TGCAGCGTTGAAGATCCCGGGGGGCGCTGGGCAGATACGCAGTATTTT,CSVEDPGGRWADTQYF,many,TRBJ2-3,TRBV29-1,NA
TGCAGTGCTAGAGGGTTAGGCTCCTACGAGCAGTACTTC,CSARGLGSYEQYF,many,TRBJ2-7,TRBV20-1,NA
TGTGCCAGCAGTTACACCCAGGGATCAGATACGCAGTATTTT,CASSYTQGSDTQYF,once,TRBJ2-3,TRBV6-5,NA
TGTGCCAGCAGTGAAGATCGGGGCAGGGCTGAAGCTTTCTTT,CASSEDRGRAEAFF,many,TRBJ1-1,TRBV6-1,NA
TGTGCCAGCAGCGTAGCTCCCAACGCCCGGGTCGGCCCAATATCCACAGATACGCAGTATTTT,CASSVAPNARVGPISTDTQYF,NA,TRBJ2-3,TRBV9,NA
TGTGCCACGCCTGGGGACAGGCCTAGCAATCAGCCCCAGCATTTT,CATPGDRPSNQPQHF,many,TRBJ1-5,TRBV11-3,TRBD1
TGTGCCAGCAGCCTTCTTCACGAGCAGTACTTC,CASSLLHEQYF,many,TRBJ2-7,TRBV11-2,NA
TGTGCCTGGAGTGTACACGGGGGCGACGAGCAGTACTTC,CAWSVHGGDEQYF,many,TRBJ2-7,TRBV30,NA